The rows below give T cell receptor beta chains drawn from one sample of a study of T cells in Graves' hyperthyroidism and ophthalmopathy. TCRdb re-derived calls from the multiplex PCR reads in MiXCR, one entry per CDR3 protein. The table includes more than 300,000 distinct CDR3 sequences, approximately 13% detected once. The material sequenced was blood. Source of these receptors: a woman under 30 with Graves' hyperthyroidism. Both conserved end residues are trimmed from each CDR3.

j_gene | v_gene | CDR3aa
TRBJ1-5 | TRBV28 | ASSLVFGREGYQPQH
TRBJ2-1 | TRBV2 | ASSEAYNEQF
TRBJ2-1 | TRBV30 | ACGGYNEQF
TRBJ2-1 | TRBV19 | ASSIEHPPSPEQF
TRBJ1-3 | TRBV11-2 | ASRSSSGNTIY
TRBJ1-6 | TRBV30 | AWSGGGTLH
TRBJ2-3 | TRBV19 | ASSIGLAEMDTQY
TRBJ2-3 | TRBV9 | ASSVEFTDTQY
TRBJ1-1 | TRBV5-1 | ASSLETGRMNTEAF
TRBJ1-1 | TRBV19 | ASEGAGTEAF
TRBJ2-1 | TRBV29-1 | SVATGGYNEQF
TRBJ2-7 | TRBV20-1 | SATAGGPGEQY
TRBJ1-5 | TRBV30 | AWGSQGEQPQH
TRBJ1-5 | TRBV6-2/TRBV6-3 | ASSYWGQGGNQPQH
TRBJ2-5 | TRBV30 | AWSVRETQY
TRBJ1-4 | TRBV13 | ASSFRGGVEKLF
TRBJ2-1 | TRBV6-5 | ASSYSSGANEQF
TRBJ1-2 | TRBV10-3 | AIRLTGQGHGGYT
TRBJ1-5 | TRBV28 | ASSTIRNSNQPQH
TRBJ2-3 | TRBV12-3/TRBV12-4 | ACFWAGEEADTQY
TRBJ2-7 | TRBV20-1 | SAPITSASYEQY
TRBJ1-4 | TRBV12-3/TRBV12-4 | ASSGVGGGEKLF
TRBJ1-6 | TRBV4-2 | ASSQDDMGAYNSPLH
TRBJ1-5 | TRBV30 | AWSVLGQPQH
TRBJ1-2 | TRBV2 | ASRRDREGYT
TRBJ1-5 | TRBV2 | ASRPDGSNQPQH
TRBJ1-5 | TRBV5-4 | ASSFGGGGDSNQPQH
TRBJ1-5 | TRBV12-3/TRBV12-4 | ASSLSLLLNQPQH
TRBJ2-2 | TRBV20-1 | SAGTRTGELF
TRBJ2-5 | TRBV28 | ASSSTNLGRETQY
TRBJ2-3 | TRBV11-2 | ASSLVGATTDTQY
TRBJ2-3 | TRBV28 | ASSFNHRADTQY